In this sample, the clone carrying this T cell receptor (beta chain) turned up many times. What it recognizes is unknown. The source of the sample is a study of CD8 T cells in ankylosing spondylitis. Each TCR beta library was made by quantitative 5'-RACE that incorporated molecular barcodes. Via MiXCR, TCRdb re-called the 5' RACE reads, giving one row per CDR3 protein. This sample has around 440,000 distinct CDR3 sequences, with roughly 15% found just once. V gave up 5 bases and J gave up 0 bases, with 11 bases separating them. The CDR3 contains 16 residues. Notes on the study in general: Ankylosing spondylitis blood appeared to carry a characteristic TCR beta motif of roughly eight highly homologous variants. CD8+ by phenotype, disease-linked clones were relatively rare in peripheral blood.

The chain couples TRBV12-3 or TRBV12-4 to TRBJ2-6; D gene uncertain. This TCR derives from a male donor with ankylosing spondylitis. The material sequenced was blood, either unsorted or a sorted T cell fraction (not recorded which). The CDR3 protein is CASSPGRNSGANVLTF. The DNA for the CDR3 is TGTGCCAGCAGTCCCGGACGGAACTCTGGGGCCAACGTCCTGACTTTC.